Listed below are T cell receptor beta chains from one sample, sequenced in a study of identical twins. TCRdb ran MiXCR on the 5' RACE reads and lists one entry per CDR3 protein. The sample shows more than 400,000 distinct CDR3 sequences, around 15% of them seen only once. The same specimen was also included in a second study, on yellow fever vaccine responses in identical twins.

Sequencing was carried out using CD4+ T cells sorted from blood. The receptors come from a woman aged 18-30 years in good health. Each CDR3 is given with its conserved first and last residue. A D gene is named only where the DNA matches it firmly. Clone size, where shown, is once, few, many, or a class for clones that have expanded.

v_gene	j_gene	d_gene	abundance	CDR3aa	CDR3nt
TRBV27	TRBJ1-2	-	-	CASSSYRIPNYGYTF	TGTGCCAGCAGTTCCTACAGGATTCCTAACTATGGCTACACCTTC
TRBV9	TRBJ2-7	TRBD1	-	CASSVEPDRAYEQYF	TGTGCCAGCAGCGTAGAGCCGGACAGGGCTTACGAGCAGTACTTC
TRBV10-3	TRBJ2-7	-	-	CAIREPGLYSYEQYF	TGTGCCATCAGGGAGCCCGGGTTATACTCCTACGAGCAGTACTTC
TRBV20-1	TRBJ1-1	-	-	CSASTPGGTEAFF	TGCAGTGCTTCGACCCCGGGGGGGACTGAAGCTTTCTTT
TRBV5-1	TRBJ1-3	-	-	CASSLGDGTIYF	TGCGCCAGCAGCTTGGGGGATGGCACCATATATTTT
TRBV5-5	TRBJ2-5	-	few	CASSLASGGWGETQYF	TGTGCCAGCAGCTTGGCCTCGGGGGGCTGGGGAGAGACCCAGTACTTC
TRBV7-9	TRBJ2-1	TRBD2	-	CASSLEIAGYEQFF	TGTGCCAGCAGCTTAGAAATAGCGGGCTATGAGCAGTTCTTC
TRBV6-5	TRBJ2-5	-	-	CASSYVGSEETQYF	TGTGCCAGCAGTTACGTCGGCAGCGAAGAGACCCAGTACTTC
TRBV9	TRBJ1-4	-	few	CASSVGPASGNTEKLFF	TGTGCCAGCAGCGTAGGCCCTGCTTCAGGCAATACTGAAAAACTGTTTTTT
TRBV4-2	TRBJ2-7	-	-	CASSQAPGGLYEQYF	TGTGCCAGCAGCCAAGCCCCTGGTGGACTCTACGAGCAGTACTTC
TRBV10-3	TRBJ2-6	-	-	CAISESVRGAGANVLTF	TGTGCCATCAGTGAGTCCGTAAGGGGCGCTGGGGCCAACGTCCTGACTTTC
TRBV20-1	TRBJ1-1	-	few	CSARGNDIGNTEAFF	TGCAGTGCTAGAGGGAACGACATAGGGAACACTGAAGCTTTCTTT
TRBV12-3/TRBV12-4	TRBJ2-2	TRBD2	few	CAVSGGLAGGPEDGELFF	TGTGCCGTTTCAGGAGGTTTAGCGGGAGGGCCGGAGGACGGGGAGCTGTTTTTT
TRBV4-2	TRBJ2-4	-	few	CASSQVVQGPKNIQYF	TGTGCCAGCAGCCAAGTCGTCCAGGGACCCAAAAACATTCAGTACTTC
TRBV6-4	TRBJ2-3	TRBD2	few	CASRLSGDIADTQYF	TGTGCCAGCAGACTTAGCGGGGATATTGCAGATACGCAGTATTTT
TRBV24-1	TRBJ2-2	TRBD2	few	CATSDLAGVSHTGELFF	TGTGCCACCAGTGACTTAGCGGGAGTTTCACACACCGGGGAGCTGTTTTTT
TRBV28	TRBJ2-7	TRBD2	-	CASSLATSGRYHEQYF	TGTGCCAGCAGTTTAGCCACTAGCGGGAGATACCACGAGCAGTACTTC
TRBV5-1	TRBJ2-2	-	-	CASSLQESGGELFF	TGCGCCAGCAGCCTCCAGGAATCGGGCGGGGAGCTGTTTTTT
TRBV11-2	TRBJ2-5	-	-	CASSLVTGGQETQYF	TGTGCCAGCAGCTTAGTGACAGGAGGTCAAGAGACCCAGTACTTC
TRBV4-1	TRBJ2-1	TRBD1	-	CASSQPDRGRVDEQFF	TGCGCCAGCAGCCAACCGGACAGGGGGCGGGTTGATGAGCAGTTCTTC
TRBV10-3	TRBJ2-2	TRBD1	-	CAIPRSTGSGELFF	TGTGCCATCCCCCGCTCGACAGGGTCCGGGGAGCTGTTTTTT
TRBV6-5	TRBJ2-5	-	-	CASSYSSGQGVTQYF	TGTGCCAGCAGTTACTCGAGTGGTCAGGGAGTGACCCAGTACTTC